This T cell receptor beta chain appears in the sequencing data of a study of T-cell memory formation after mild COVID-19. Germline lookup yields CDR1 LGHNA and CDR2 YNFKEQ. V lost 1 base and J lost 0; bases outside the gene matches: 8. The CDR3 covers 19 residues. This clonotype was observed a few times. Each CDR3 protein gets one entry after TCRdb re-called the 5' RACE reads with MiXCR. Of some 340,000 distinct CDR3 sequences listed, around 13% are singletons. Sequencing input: PBMCs or a T cell subset sorted from them (not recorded which). This sequence joins TRBV4-2 and TRBJ2-6; 8 bases are a match to TRBD1. This TCR derives from a man aged 18 to 29 who had mild COVID-19 (a few samples of this study predate the infection). Cell type and time point are not known. The CDR3 region has the DNA TGTGCCAGCAGCCAAGTGTCGGCAGGGGGCCTCTCTGGGGCCAACGTCCTGACTTTC. Encoded protein: CASSQVSAGGLSGANVLTF.